The TCR beta chain under discussion was sequenced for a study of T cell changes during pregnancy in multiple sclerosis. The table came from immunoSEQ multiplex PCR; TCRdb's copy has only in-frame clones and leaves some out. Among 35,000 to 50,000 clones listed, 80% to 90% were seen once. In germline, CDR1 is SGHRS, CDR2 YFSETQ. The CDR3 loop spans 15 amino acids. V shed 4 bases and J 6 bases; nucleotides not matched to a gene: 13. V is TRBV5-1 and J is TRBJ2-7, with 7 bases that match TRBD1. Material: CD4+ T cells from peripheral blood mononuclear cells, obtained after pregnancy. The receptor was isolated from a female donor with multiple sclerosis, enrolled in a pregnancy study. Here the CDR3 reads CASSLGTYSGGEQYF. The CDR3 bases are TGCGCCAGCAGCCTAGGGACCTACTCAGGGGGCGAGCAGTACTTC.